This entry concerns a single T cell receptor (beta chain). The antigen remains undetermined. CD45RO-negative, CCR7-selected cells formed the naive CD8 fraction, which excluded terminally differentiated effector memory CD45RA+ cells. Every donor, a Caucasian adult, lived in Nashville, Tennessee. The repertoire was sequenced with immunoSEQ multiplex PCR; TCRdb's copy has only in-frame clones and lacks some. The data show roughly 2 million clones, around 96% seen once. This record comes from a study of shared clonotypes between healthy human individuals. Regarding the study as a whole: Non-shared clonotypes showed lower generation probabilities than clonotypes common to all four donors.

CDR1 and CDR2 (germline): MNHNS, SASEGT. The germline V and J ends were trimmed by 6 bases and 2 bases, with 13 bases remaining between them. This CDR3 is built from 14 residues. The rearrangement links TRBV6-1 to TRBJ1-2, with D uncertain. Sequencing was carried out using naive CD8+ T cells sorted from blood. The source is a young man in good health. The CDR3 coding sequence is TGTGCCAGCAGCCCCCTTGCGGGAAACTATGGCTACACCTTC. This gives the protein CASSPLAGNYGYTF.